The clone carrying this T cell receptor (beta chain) was seen once. Source study methods: Researchers report that nucleated cell counts were estimated from reference gene primer amplification. Clones were read by immunoSEQ multiplex PCR, and TCRdb kept only the in-frame ones, dropping some. V and J calls and clone size are copied from that table; D and trimming were computed from the DNA. The table shows roughly 110,000 clones, with more than 70% occurring only once. This entry belongs to a study of blood T cell repertoires in COVID-19. The CDR3 totals 16 residues. J lost 7 bases, V lost 0 bases, and 8 bases had no gene match. The germline gives CDR1 SGHTA, CDR2 FQGNSA.

Sequencing was done on a sample of peripheral blood. The V gene is TRBV7-2, the J gene TRBJ2-3; 9 nucleotides align to TRBD2. The receptor comes from a man aged 40-49 years with active or convalescent COVID-19. CDR3 sequence: CASSLADSGGRYTQYF. Here the CDR3 DNA reads TGTGCCAGCAGCTTAGCGGATAGCGGGGGCCGGTATACGCAGTATTTT.